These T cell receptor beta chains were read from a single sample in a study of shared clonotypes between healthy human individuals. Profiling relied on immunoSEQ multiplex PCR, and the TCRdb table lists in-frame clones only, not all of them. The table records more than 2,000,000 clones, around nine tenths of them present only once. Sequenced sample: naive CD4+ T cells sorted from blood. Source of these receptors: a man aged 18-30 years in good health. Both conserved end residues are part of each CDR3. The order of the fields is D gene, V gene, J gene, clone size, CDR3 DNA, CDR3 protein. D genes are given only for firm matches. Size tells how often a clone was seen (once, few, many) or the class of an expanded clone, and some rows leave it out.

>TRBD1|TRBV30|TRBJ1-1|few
TGTGCCTGGACAGGACAGGGAAACACTGAAGCTTTCTTT
CAWTGQGNTEAFF
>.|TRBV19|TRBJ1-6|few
TGTGCCAGTCATAGGGGGTCGGATAATTCACCCCTCCACTTT
CASHRGSDNSPLHF
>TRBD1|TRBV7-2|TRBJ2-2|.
TGTGCCAGCAGCTTAACCGGGACAGGGGGTCCCGGGGAGCTGTTTTTT
CASSLTGTGGPGELFF
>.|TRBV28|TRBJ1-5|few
TGTGCCAGCAGCCAACCGGTGGGAGTCCAGCATTTT
CASSQPVGVQHF
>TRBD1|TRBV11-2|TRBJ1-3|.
TGTGCCAGCAGCTCGGACAGGGGTAGAAACACCATATATTTT
CASSSDRGRNTIYF
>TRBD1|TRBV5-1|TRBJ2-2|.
TGCGCCAGCAGCCAGGGGGTAGGATCGAACACCGGGGAGCTGTTTTTT
CASSQGVGSNTGELFF
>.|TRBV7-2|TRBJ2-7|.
TGTGCCAGCAGCTTCGGCAGGGAAGGGTACGAGCAGTACTTC
CASSFGREGYEQYF
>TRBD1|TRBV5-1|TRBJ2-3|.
TGCGCCAGCAGCTTGCCTGACAGGGGACCTAGCACAGATACGCAGTATTTT
CASSLPDRGPSTDTQYF
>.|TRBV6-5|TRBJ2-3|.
TGTGCCAGCAGTTACTTCCCTAGCGGCACAGATACGCAGTATTTT
CASSYFPSGTDTQYF
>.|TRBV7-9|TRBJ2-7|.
TGTGCCAGCAGCTTAGCGTTTTACGAGCAGTACTTC
CASSLAFYEQYF
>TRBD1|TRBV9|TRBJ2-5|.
TGTGCCAGCACGAGGTCTACGGGACAGGGAAATCTACTAGAGACCCAGTACTTC
CASTRSTGQGNLLETQYF
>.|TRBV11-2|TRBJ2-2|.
TGTGCCAGCAGCTTAGAATACACCGGGGAGCTGTTTTTT
CASSLEYTGELFF
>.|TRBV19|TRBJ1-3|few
TGTGCAAGCGGGGGGGCAGGAAACACCATATATTTT
CASGGAGNTIYF
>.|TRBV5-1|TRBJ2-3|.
TGCGCCAGCAGTTACGGCACAGATACGCAGTATTTT
CASSYGTDTQYF
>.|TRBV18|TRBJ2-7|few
TGTGCCAGCTCACCAACAGGGACCTACGAGCAGTACTTC
CASSPTGTYEQYF
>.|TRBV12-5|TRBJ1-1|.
TGTGCTAGTGGTACGACCACTGAAGCTTTCTTT
CASGTTTEAFF
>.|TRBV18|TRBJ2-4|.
TGTGCCAGCTCACCGACAGTTCTAGCCAAAAACATTCAGTACTTC
CASSPTVLAKNIQYF
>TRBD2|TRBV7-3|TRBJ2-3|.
TGTGCCAGCAGCCCCCGGGGACTAGCGGGGGTGGGGGGCACAGATACGCAGTATTTT
CASSPRGLAGVGGTDTQYF
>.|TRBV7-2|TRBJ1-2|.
TGTGCCAGCAGCTTAGGCTCCGCAGGACCAATCGAGGGCTACACCTTC
CASSLGSAGPIEGYTF
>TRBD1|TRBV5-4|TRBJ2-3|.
TGTGCCAGCAGCGCGAACAGGGGAACAGATACGCAGTATTTT
CASSANRGTDTQYF
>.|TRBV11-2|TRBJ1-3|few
TGTGCCAGCAGCAAAGGCCCCAGCTCTGGAAACACCATATATTTT
CASSKGPSSGNTIYF
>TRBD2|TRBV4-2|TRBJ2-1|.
TGTGCCAGCAGCGTCAGCGGGGGGACTTACAATGAGCAGTTCTTC
CASSVSGGTYNEQFF
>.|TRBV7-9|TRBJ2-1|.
TGTGCCAGCAGCTCCCCTTATGGAGAGTTCTTC
CASSSPYGEFF
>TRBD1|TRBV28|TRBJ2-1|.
TGTGCCAGCAGTTCCGGGACAGAGAACAATGAGCAGTTCTTC
CASSSGTENNEQFF
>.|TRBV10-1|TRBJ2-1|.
TGCGCCAGCAGTGAAGGGACGGAAAGGGGGAATGAGCAGTTCTTC
CASSEGTERGNEQFF
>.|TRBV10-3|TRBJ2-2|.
TGTGCCACCACCCCGGCGAACACCGGGGAGCTGTTTTTT
CATTPANTGELFF
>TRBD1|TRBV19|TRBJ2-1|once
TGTGCCAGTAGAGGGGACAGGGGGAGCGGGAGAGGCAGATACGAGCAGTTCTTC
CASRGDRGSGRGRYEQFF
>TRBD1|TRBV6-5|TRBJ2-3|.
TGTGCCAGCAGCCCGGGCGGGACAGGGCCAGATACGCAGTATTTT
CASSPGGTGPDTQYF
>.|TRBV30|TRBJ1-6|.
TGTGCCTGGACCGGTTGGAGCTCCTATAATTCACCCCTCCACTTT
CAWTGWSSYNSPLHF
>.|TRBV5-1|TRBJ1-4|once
TGCGCCAGCAGGCCGGCAACTAATGAAAAACTGTTTTTT
CASRPATNEKLFF
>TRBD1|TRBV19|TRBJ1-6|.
TGTGCCAGTAGTATTGGGCAGGGGGCAATTTATTCACCCCTCCACTTT
CASSIGQGAIYSPLHF
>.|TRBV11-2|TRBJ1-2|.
TGTGCCAGCAGCTTAGGCTTTAAGGAGGCTAACTATGGCTACACCTTC
CASSLGFKEANYGYTF